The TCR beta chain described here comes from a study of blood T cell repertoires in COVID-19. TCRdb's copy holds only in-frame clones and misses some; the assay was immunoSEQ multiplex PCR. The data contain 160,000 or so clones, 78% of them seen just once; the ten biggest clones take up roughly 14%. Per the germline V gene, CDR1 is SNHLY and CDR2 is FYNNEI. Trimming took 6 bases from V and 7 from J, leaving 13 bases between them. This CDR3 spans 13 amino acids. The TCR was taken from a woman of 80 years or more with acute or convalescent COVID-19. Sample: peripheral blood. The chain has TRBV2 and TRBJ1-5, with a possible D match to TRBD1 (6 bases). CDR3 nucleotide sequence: TGTGCCAGCAGGGTACAGGGCTGGCAGCCCCAGCATTTT. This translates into CASRVQGWQPQHF.